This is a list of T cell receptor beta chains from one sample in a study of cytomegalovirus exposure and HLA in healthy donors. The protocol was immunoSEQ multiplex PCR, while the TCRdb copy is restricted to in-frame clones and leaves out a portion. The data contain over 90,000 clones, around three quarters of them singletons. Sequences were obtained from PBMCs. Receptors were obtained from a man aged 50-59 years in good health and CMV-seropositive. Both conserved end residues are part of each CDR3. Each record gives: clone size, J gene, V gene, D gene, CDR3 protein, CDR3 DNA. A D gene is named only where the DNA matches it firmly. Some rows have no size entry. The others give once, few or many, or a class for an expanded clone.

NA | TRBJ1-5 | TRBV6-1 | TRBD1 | CASSERRDRVNQPQHF | TGTGCCAGCAGTGAAAGGAGAGACAGGGTCAATCAGCCCCAGCATTTT
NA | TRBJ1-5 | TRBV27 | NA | CASSHLLTGRHQPQHF | TGTGCCAGCAGTCACCTCCTAACAGGACGCCATCAGCCCCAGCATTTT
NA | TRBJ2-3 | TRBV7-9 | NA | CASSLVPSGTDTQYF | TGTGCCAGCAGCTTAGTCCCTAGCGGCACAGATACGCAGTATTTT
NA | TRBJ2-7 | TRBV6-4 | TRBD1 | CASSVEPGTEYEQYF | TGTGCCAGCAGTGTCGAGCCCGGGACAGAATACGAGCAGTACTTC
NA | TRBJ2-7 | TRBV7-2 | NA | CASSPGGGPREQYF | TGTGCCAGCAGCCCAGGAGGTGGGCCCCGGGAGCAGTACTTC
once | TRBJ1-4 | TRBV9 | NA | CASSVGPGDEKLFF | TGTGCCAGCAGCGTAGGTCCAGGGGACGAAAAACTGTTTTTT
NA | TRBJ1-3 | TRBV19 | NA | CASSIAAQREGNTIYF | TGTGCCAGTAGTATAGCAGCCCAGCGGGAGGGAAACACCATATATTTT
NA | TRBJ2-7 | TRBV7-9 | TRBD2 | CASKPTGLAGVYEQYF | TGTGCCAGCAAACCAACAGGGCTAGCGGGAGTCTACGAGCAGTACTTC
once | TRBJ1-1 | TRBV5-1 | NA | CASSLGTANTEAFF | TGCGCCAGCAGCTTGGGCACAGCGAACACTGAAGCTTTCTTT
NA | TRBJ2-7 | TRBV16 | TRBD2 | CASRSSGMGYEQYF | TGTGCCAGCCGGTCGAGCGGGATGGGATACGAGCAGTACTTC
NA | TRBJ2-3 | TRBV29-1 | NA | CSVPGLLLTDTQYF | TGCAGCGTTCCGGGACTTCTTCTTACGGATACGCAGTATTTT
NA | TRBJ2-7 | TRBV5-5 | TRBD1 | CASSLHLQGAGYEQYF | TGTGCCAGCAGCTTACACCTACAGGGGGCGGGATACGAGCAGTACTTC
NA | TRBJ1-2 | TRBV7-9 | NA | CASSGVGGYTF | TGTGCCAGCAGCGGTGTGGGCGGCTACACCTTC